The 28 T cell receptor beta chains given below trace back to one sample, sequenced in a study of blood T cell repertoires in COVID-19. TCRdb keeps only in-frame clones here, not all; method: immunoSEQ multiplex PCR. The data hold 330,000 or so clones, with roughly 86% observed a single time. Sequencing was carried out using PBMCs or T cells enriched from blood (not recorded which). The source is a woman in her thirties who had been exposed to COVID-19.

This rearrangement joins TRBV3-1 (or the pseudogene TRBV3-2) to TRBJ2-7, with D perhaps TRBD2 (6 bases). Per germline, CDR1 LGHDT and CDR2 YNNKEL (reference sequence). V dropped 4 bases and J dropped 1 base, with 11 bases sitting between them. This CDR3 spans 14 amino acids. This CDR3 reads CASSLGTPSYEQYF. CDR3 coding DNA: TGTGCCAGCAGCCTCGGGACTCCTTCCTACGAGCAGTACTTC.

The rearrangement joins TRBV28 to TRBJ2-7; 8 bases match TRBD2. The CDR3 loop spans 15 amino acids. Trimming at V came to 6 bases and at J to 2 bases, leaving 9 bases not matched to a gene. Germline assignment: CDR1 MDHEN and CDR2 SYDVKM. The CDR3 DNA reads as TGTGCCAGCAGGTCCCAGAGCGGGAGCACCTACGAGCAGTACTTC. Translation: CASRSQSGSTYEQYF.

The V and J genes are TRBV27 and TRBJ2-6; tentative D call: TRBD2 (6 bases). Trimming took 0 bases from V and 0 from J, leaving 12 bases between them. The CDR3 contains 18 residues. CDR1 is MNHEY and CDR2 is SMNVEV in the germline V gene (reference sequence). CDR3 in amino acids: CASSLSGTFYSGANVLTF. The CDR3 DNA is TGTGCCAGCAGTTTATCAGGGACTTTTTACTCTGGGGCCAACGTCCTGACTTTC. The full variable domain, its missing parts supplied by reference TRBV27 and TRBJ2-6, is EAQVTQNPRYLITVTGKKLTVTCSQNMNHEYMSWYRQDPGLGLRQIYYSMNVEVTDKGDVPEGYKVSRKEKRNFPLILESPSPNQTSLYFCASSLSGTFYSGANVLTFGAGSRLTVL.

The J gene is TRBJ2-1, the V gene TRBV28; 7 bases match TRBD2. Looked up from germline, CDR1 is MDHEN and CDR2 is SYDVKM. The CDR3 covers 15 residues. J gave up 1 base and V 3 bases, and 3 bases lay outside the gene matches. The CDR3, as DNA: TGTGCCAGCAGTTTGGGGGGGGTATCCTACAATGAGCAGTTCTTC. This codes for CASSLGGVSYNEQFF.

CDR3 in DNA: TGTGCCAGCAGCTTAGTGGCGGGGTCGAACACCGGGGAGCTGTTTTTT. Its protein is CASSLVAGSNTGELFF. The chain joins TRBV7-9 to TRBJ2-2, with D possibly matching TRBD2 (6 bases). V shed 1 base and J shed 0 bases, with 9 bases lying between them. Germline V lookup: CDR1 SEHNR, CDR2 FQNEAQ (reference sequence). This CDR3 is built from 16 residues.

This chain uses TRBV12-5 with TRBJ2-2; a weak D match, TRBD2 (5 bases). Trimming left V 1 base short and J 4 bases short, with 10 bases between. CDR1 LGHNT and CDR2 FRNRAP come from the germline V gene. This CDR3 region has 15 residues. The CDR3 DNA reads as TGTGCTAGTGGTTTGGGAACTAGATCCACCGGGGAGCTGTTTTTT. Protein product: CASGLGTRSTGELFF. The full variable domain, rest sourced from reference TRBV12-5 and TRBJ2-2, is DARVTQTPRHKVTEMGQEVTMRCQPILGHNTVFWYRQTMMQGLELLAYFRNRAPLDDSGMPKDRFSAEMPDATLATLKIQPSEPRDSAVYFCASGLGTRSTGELFFGEGSRLTVL.

This clone is a singleton in its sample. The chain uses TRBV6-5 and TRBJ2-1, with TRBD1 identical over 10 bases. V shed 6 bases and J 6 bases; nucleotides not matched to a gene: 8. This CDR3 spans 15 amino acids. From germline, CDR1 is MNHEY and CDR2 SVGAGI. The CDR3 here is CASSPGTGEVNEQFF. In DNA, the CDR3 is TGTGCCAGCAGCCCCGGGACAGGGGAGGTCAATGAGCAGTTCTTC.

The gene calls are TRBV18 and TRBJ1-1; no clear D. With 6 bases removed from V and 1 base from J, the gap between germline ends came to 12 bases. In germline, CDR1 is KGHSH, CDR2 LQKENI. This CDR3 region has 14 residues. The CDR3 loop reads CASSRGSPNTEAFF. Written as DNA, the CDR3 is TGTGCCAGCTCGCGAGGGTCCCCGAACACTGAAGCTTTCTTT.

This chain uses TRBV7-8 with TRBJ2-4; D not resolved. This CDR3 has 12 residues. CDR1 and CDR2 from the germline V gene are SGHVS and FQNEAQ. Trimming stripped 5 bases from V and 7 bases from J, with 9 bases between. The CDR3: CASSAESNIQYF. In DNA, the CDR3 is TGTGCCAGCAGCGCCGAGTCTAACATTCAGTACTTC.

The CDR3 coding sequence is TGTGCCAGCTCACCACCAAGCCCCCAAGAGACCCAGTACTTC. Protein: CASSPPSPQETQYF. The rearrangement links TRBV18 to TRBJ2-5; no clear D gene. V gave up 0 bases and J gave up 1 base, with 6 bases separating them. The CDR3 is 14 residues long. Germline CDR1 KGHSH, CDR2 LQKENI.

This sequence joins TRBV5-1 and TRBJ2-5, with 8 positions matching TRBD2. V lost 5 bases to trimming and J lost 1 base; unmatched junction nucleotides: 7. This CDR3 contains 15 residues. The germline CDR1 and CDR2 sequences are SGHRS and YFSETQ. This CDR3 is CASSFGSGAQETQYF. CDR3 coding DNA: TGCGCCAGCAGTTTCGGTAGCGGGGCCCAAGAGACCCAGTACTTC.

The chain recombines TRBV21-1 with TRBJ2-3; the table assigns TRBD1, which was not confirmed against the DNA. TRBV21-1 constitutes a pseudogene. The CDR3 is 14 amino acids. CDR3 region: CASSYRGSTDTQYF. The CDR3 DNA reads as TGTGCCAGCAGCTACAGGGGTAGCACAGATACGCAGTATTTT.

This rearrangement joins TRBV11-3 to TRBJ1-6, with D unresolved. Germline V CDR1 and CDR2: SGHNT, YENEEA. The CDR3 is made up of 14 amino acids. V was cut by 5 bases and J by 8 bases, with 13 bases left in between. CDR3 sequence: CASSLGRVDSPLHF. CDR3 bases: TGTGCCAGCAGCCTCGGCCGGGTCGATTCACCCCTCCACTTT.

The chain uses TRBV19 and TRBJ1-2; D possibly corresponds to TRBD1 (6 bases). The germline V gene has CDR1 LNHDA and CDR2 SQIVND (reference sequence). The germline V and J ends were trimmed by 3 bases and 4 bases, with 9 bases remaining between them. There are 13 residues in the CDR3. In nucleotides, the CDR3 is TGTGCCAGTAGTATGGACAGTCTCTATGGCTACACCTTC. This codes for CASSMDSLYGYTF.

V is TRBV2 and J is TRBJ2-7; 7 bases align to TRBD2. The germline V gene encodes CDR1 SNHLY and CDR2 FYNNEI. The CDR3 has 13 amino acids. The trim removed 6 bases at V and 6 bases at J, leaving 8 bases unmatched. DNA for the CDR3: TGTGCCAGCAGATCCGGCGGGAGTGTCGAGCAGTACTTC. It encodes CASRSGGSVEQYF.

The rearrangement links TRBV7-3 to TRBJ1-2; no reliable D call. Germline V gene sequence: CDR1 SGHTA, CDR2 FQGTGA. The CDR3 is 15 residues long. V lost 3 bases to trimming and J lost 5 bases, with 16 bases between them. CDR3 nucleotides: TGTGCCAGCAGCTTTACTCCCAACGGGGATTATGGCTACACCTTC. Amino acid sequence: CASSFTPNGDYGYTF.

The genes are TRBV13 and TRBJ2-3; perhaps TRBD1 as D (5 bases). Germline V gene data show CDR1 as PRHDT and CDR2 as FYEKMQ (reference sequence). The CDR3 is made up of 13 amino acids. Between the trimmed V and J ends, which lost 4 bases and 1 base, there was a span of 6 bases. For the CDR3, the DNA is TGTGCCAGCAGCTCGACAGGCACAGATACGCAGTATTTT. The encoded protein is CASSSTGTDTQYF. Using reference TRBV13 and TRBJ2-3 for the parts outside the CDR3, the full variable domain is AAGVIQSPRHLIKEKRETATLKCYPIPRHDTVYWYQQGPGQDPQFLISFYEKMQSDKGSIPDRFSAQQFSDYHSELNMSSLELGDSALYFCASSSTGTDTQYFGPGTRLTVL.

V is TRBV29-1 and J is TRBJ2-7; D is perhaps TRBD2 (7 bases). Per the germline V gene, CDR1 is SQVTM and CDR2 is ANQGSEA. V was trimmed by 3 bases and J by 4 bases, leaving 16 bases between them. The CDR3 is made up of 14 amino acids. The CDR3 DNA reads TGCAGCGTTGAGGGGGGCAGGGGAGGGTACGAGCAGTACTTC. It specifies CSVEGGRGGYEQYF.

The chain employs TRBV9 and TRBJ1-4, with 9 bases matching TRBD1. The CDR3 sequence is 15 residues long. Germline V CDR1 and CDR2: SGDLS, YYNGEE. Trimming removed 4 bases from V and 8 bases from J; junction bases left unmatched: 9. CDR3 in DNA: TGTGCCAGCAGCTTCAGGGACAGGGTAGACGAAAAACTGTTTTTT. It encodes CASSFRDRVDEKLFF.

This clone was seen a handful of times. This chain joins TRBV28 and TRBJ1-3; tentatively, D is TRBD1 (5 bases). The CDR3 covers 15 residues. The V and J ends lost 6 bases and 0 bases respectively, with 12 bases between them. Germline values: CDR1 MDHEN, CDR2 SYDVKM. In nucleotides, the CDR3 is TGTGCCAGCAGCCGGACACCATTCTCTGGAAACACCATATATTTT. Its translation is CASSRTPFSGNTIYF.

V and J are TRBV7-3 and TRBJ2-5; D gene uncertain. V dropped 4 bases and J dropped 5 bases, with 11 bases sitting between them. The CDR3 is 13 residues long. Germline-derived CDR1 and CDR2 are SGHTA and FQGTGA. The CDR3: CASSSLMSETQYF. CDR3 bases: TGTGCCAGCAGCTCCCTCATGAGCGAGACCCAGTACTTC.

This clone was picked up one time. CDR3 protein: CASTILPGRGFTGELFF. The CDR3 coding sequence is TGTGCCAGTACTATCCTTCCGGGCAGGGGGTTCACCGGGGAGCTGTTTTTT. The V call is TRBV19, the J call TRBJ2-2; TRBD1 aligns across 7 bases. The germline gives CDR1 LNHDA, CDR2 SQIVND (reference sequence). The V and J ends lost 7 bases and 4 bases, in that order; junction bases with no gene match: 15. This CDR3 comprises 17 residues.

V and J are TRBV3-1 (or the pseudogene TRBV3-2) and TRBJ1-6; 10 bases align to TRBD1. V shed 2 bases, J shed 9 bases, and the junction held 7 bases outside the gene matches. CDR1 is LGHDT and CDR2 is YNNKEL in the germline V gene (reference sequence). This CDR3 has 16 residues. This CDR3 is CASSQTSDRGLSPLHF. The CDR3 DNA reads TGTGCCAGCAGCCAAACTAGTGACAGGGGGCTTTCACCCCTCCACTTT.

This clone was counted only a few times. The chain is built from TRBV27 and TRBJ2-7, with D unclear. Trimming removed 5 bases from V and 7 bases from J, with 15 bases in between. The CDR3 length is 13 residues. The germline V gene encodes CDR1 MNHEY and CDR2 SMNVEV (reference sequence). CDR3 sequence reads: CASSLRPPFEQYF. Written as DNA, the CDR3 is TGTGCCAGCAGTCTACGCCCCCCGTTTGAGCAGTACTTC.

The chain carries TRBV9 and TRBJ1-2; TRBD1 aligns across 7 bases. The CDR3 is 16 residues long. The J segment lost 2 bases and the V segment lost 4 bases, leaving 11 bases of the junction unmatched. The germline gives CDR1 SGDLS, CDR2 YYNGEE. CDR3 protein: CASSLTAGQPNYGYTF. In DNA form, the CDR3 reads TGTGCCAGCAGCCTAACCGCGGGACAGCCGAACTATGGCTACACCTTC. Supplemented by reference TRBV9 and TRBJ1-2, the full variable domain reads DSGVTQTPKHLITATGQRVTLRCSPRSGDLSVYWYQQSLDQGLQFLIQYYNGEERAKGNILERFSAQQFPDLHSELNLSSLELGDSALYFCASSLTAGQPNYGYTFGSGTRLTVV.

The rearrangement links TRBV19 to TRBJ2-6; TRBD1 matches at 8 bases. The J segment lost 0 bases and the V segment lost 5 bases, leaving 15 bases of the junction unmatched. The CDR3 is 20 amino acids. Germline V gene sequence: CDR1 LNHDA, CDR2 SQIVND (reference sequence). In nucleotides, the CDR3 is TGTGCCAGTAGTTTAATGGCACCGGGACAGGAGCTCTCTGGGGCCAACGTCCTGACTTTC. The encoded protein is CASSLMAPGQELSGANVLTF.

The chain couples TRBV9 to TRBJ2-3, with D uncertain. The CDR3 contains 16 residues. V was shortened by 4 bases and J by 2 bases, with 17 bases between the two germline ends. Germline V gives CDR1 SGDLS, CDR2 YYNGEE. The CDR3 protein is CASSLSGQDLTDTQYF. CDR3 DNA sequence: TGTGCCAGCAGCCTAAGTGGGCAGGATCTCACAGATACGCAGTATTTT.

This rearrangement joins TRBV6-5 to TRBJ1-4; the match to TRBD1 covers 8 bases. CDR1 MNHEY and CDR2 SVGAGI come from the germline V gene. The ends lost 4 bases at V and 7 bases at J; junction bases unmatched: 5. This CDR3 region has 14 residues. The CDR3 DNA sequence: TGTGCCAGCAGTTCAGGACAGGGAGCTGAAAAACTGTTTTTT. It is translated as CASSSGQGAEKLFF.